The 4 T cell receptor beta chains reported below all come from one sample, sequenced in a study of post-analysis software for immune sequencing data (dated by TCRdb to the mid-2010s). These receptors' targets are unknown. The library was obtained by PCR. This sample was sequenced with an Illumina HiSeq 2500. To reduce PCR and sequencing biases, unique molecular identifiers were incorporated into the TCR beta cDNA libraries. TCRdb applied fastp at Q25 and MiXCR to the public reads, then kept only in-frame beta chains. One record per CDR3 amino acid sequence lists the most common genes and DNA. The sample table records about 800,000 distinct CDR3 sequences; 25% to 30% of these occur just once. The leading ten clones occupy roughly 0.57% of the sample. Study-wide conclusions, independent of this receptor: Patients showed significantly higher frequencies than controls for roughly five TRBV segments, among them TRBV5-6, TRBV5-1 and TRBV20-1.

Sequencing was carried out using blood. The receptors come from a girl under 18 with multiple sclerosis.

The rearrangement joins TRBV7-2 to TRBJ2-1, with D perhaps TRBD1 (6 bases). CDR3 length: 13 amino acids. In germline, CDR1 is SGHTA, CDR2 FQGNSA. V was trimmed by 2 bases and J by 6 bases, leaving 8 bases between them. The CDR3 DNA follows: TGTGCCAGCAGCTTACTACAGGGCAATGAGCAGTTCTTC. This encodes CASSLLQGNEQFF.

This clonotype showed up just a few times. This chain uses TRBV5-1 with TRBJ2-7, with TRBD1 identical over 7 bases. V lost 3 bases to trimming and J lost 4 bases; unmatched junction nucleotides: 13. The CDR3 has 16 amino acids. Germline V gene lookup returns CDR1 SGHRS and CDR2 YFSETQ. Written as DNA, the CDR3 is TGCGCCAGCAGCTGGGACGGACAGGCGATGGGTTACGAGCAGTACTTC. It encodes CASSWDGQAMGYEQYF.

CDR3 in amino acids: CAIRGQGNTEAFF. The CDR3 DNA follows: TGTGCCATCCGGGGTCAAGGGAACACTGAAGCTTTCTTT. The rearrangement joins TRBV10-3 to TRBJ1-1; D call uncertain. The CDR3 covers 13 residues. Germline lookup yields CDR1 ENHRY and CDR2 SYGVKD. The V end was cut by 8 bases, the J end by 1 base, with 11 bases between.

The chain has TRBV6-2 or TRBV6-3 and TRBJ2-7; the D gene is possibly TRBD2 (5 bases). Germline V gene lookup returns CDR1 MNHEY and CDR2 SVGEGT. V was clipped by 6 bases and J by 4 bases, with 22 bases between them. The CDR3 runs 16 residues. The CDR3 region has the DNA TGTGCCAGCAGCCAACCGTCCCGGGGAATAGGATACGAGCAGTACTTC. This translates into CASSQPSRGIGYEQYF.